Following are 21 T cell receptor beta chains from one sample sequenced in a study of OX40 agonist ivuxolimab in advanced cancers. Only in-frame clones appear in the TCRdb table, and some are missing; sequencing was by immunoSEQ multiplex PCR. Among roughly 20,000 clones listed, around 81% were seen once. The sequences come from CD4+ or CD8+ T cells sorted from blood, collected in a trial of the OX40 agonist ivuxolimab. The receptors come from an adult with an advanced solid tumor such as melanoma, head and neck, liver or kidney cancer.

V usage is TRBV5-6 and J usage is TRBJ2-1; TRBD2 aligns across 7 bases. Germline V lookup: CDR1 SGHDT, CDR2 YYEEEE. V trimming: 0 bases; J trimming: 5 bases; junction bases outside the gene matches: 11. CDR3 length equals 17 residues. As DNA, the CDR3 is TGTGCCAGCAGCTTGGGTTGGGTAGCGGGCGCCGACAATGAGCAGTTCTTC. This sequence encodes CASSLGWVAGADNEQFF. Based on the CDR3 plus reference TRBV5-6 and TRBJ2-1, the full variable domain is DAGVTQSPTHLIKTRGQQVTLRCSPKSGHDTVSWYQQALGQGPQFIFQYYEEEERQRGNFPDRFSGHQFPNYSSELNVNALLLGDSALYLCASSLGWVAGADNEQFFGPGTRLTVL.

This clone was detected only a few times. This chain links TRBV9 with TRBJ2-3, with 7 bases matching TRBD1. The germline V gene has CDR1 SGDLS and CDR2 YYNGEE. This CDR3 is built from 17 residues. Losses at the gene ends were 0 bases for V and 4 bases for J; bases not matched to a gene: 11. The CDR3 here is CASSVGMTGTVADTQYF. The CDR3 bases are TGTGCCAGCAGCGTAGGGATGACAGGGACCGTCGCAGATACGCAGTATTTT. The complete variable domain, with remaining parts taken from reference TRBV9 and TRBJ2-3, reads DSGVTQTPKHLITATGQRVTLRCSPRSGDLSVYWYQQSLDQGLQFLIQYYNGEERAKGNILERFSAQQFPDLHSELNLSSLELGDSALYFCASSVGMTGTVADTQYFGPGTRLTVL.

In DNA form, the CDR3 reads TGTGCCAGCAGTGAAGCGAATCAGGGGCTGGAGACCCAGTACTTC. It specifies CASSEANQGLETQYF. This rearrangement joins TRBV2 to TRBJ2-5, with D tentatively TRBD1 (6 bases). Germline V gene data show CDR1 as SNHLY and CDR2 as FYNNEI. The CDR3 runs 15 residues. V gave up 0 bases and J gave up 5 bases, with 13 bases separating them. Drawing the rest from reference TRBV2 and TRBJ2-5, the complete variable domain is EPEVTQTPSHQVTQMGQEVILRCVPISNHLYFYWYRQILGQKVEFLVSFYNNEISEKSEIFDDQFSVERPDGSNFTLKIRSTKLEDSAMYFCASSEANQGLETQYFGPGTRLLVL.

This rearrangement joins TRBV4-3 to TRBJ2-1; TRBD2 might be the D (5 bases). Trimming shortened V by 0 bases and J by 0 bases, and 15 bases separated the two germline ends. The CDR3 covers 18 residues. CDR1 is LGHNA and CDR2 is YSLEER in the germline V gene. In DNA form, the CDR3 reads TGCGCCAGCAGCCAAGATCCCCTCTTAGCGACCTCCTACAATGAGCAGTTCTTC. Encoded protein: CASSQDPLLATSYNEQFF.

V is TRBV6-6 and J is TRBJ1-2; 7 nucleotides align to TRBD1. With V trimmed by 6 bases and J by 2 bases, 6 bases remained unmatched. CDR1 is MNHNY, CDR2 SVGAGI, per germline (reference sequence). The CDR3 has 14 residues. The CDR3 DNA sequence: TGTGCCAGCAGCCTACAGGGGTTAAACTATGGCTACACCTTC. This translates into CASSLQGLNYGYTF.

With respect to this clone: The junction does not match germline at one end; this may be a read error. This rearrangement joins TRBV30 to TRBJ1-2; 9 nucleotides line up with TRBD1. The germline V gene has CDR1 GTSNPN and CDR2 SVGIG (reference sequence). The CDR3 sequence is 13 residues long. CDR3 residues: CAWSRQGGVSLNF. In DNA, the CDR3 is TGTGCCTGGAGTCGACAGGGGGGAGTAAGCCTCAACTTC.

The chain uses TRBV5-5 and TRBJ2-1; perhaps TRBD2 as D (5 bases). The germline gives CDR1 SGHKS, CDR2 YYEKEE (reference sequence). The CDR3 runs to 16 residues. Trimming removed 5 bases from V and 0 bases from J, with 15 bases in between. CDR3 protein: CASSKASTYSYNEQFF. The DNA for the CDR3 is TGTGCCAGCAGTAAGGCTAGCACCTACTCCTACAATGAGCAGTTCTTC.

V is TRBV10-3 and J is TRBJ2-5; D gene ambiguous. The CDR3 spans 14 residues. From germline, CDR1 is ENHRY and CDR2 SYGVKD. Between the trimmed V and J ends, which lost 0 bases and 7 bases, there was a span of 12 bases. The DNA of the CDR3 is TGTGCCATCAGTGAGTCGGGCTTAGGCCGGACCCAGTACTTC. Amino acid sequence: CAISESGLGRTQYF.

This clone came up once. This chain links TRBV7-3 with TRBJ2-7, with 7 bases lining up with TRBD2. The CDR3 totals 14 residues. Unmatched junction bases numbered 4, after V lost 1 base and J lost 4 bases. Germline V lookup: CDR1 SGHTA, CDR2 FQGTGA. Here the CDR3 DNA reads TGTGCCAGCAGCTTAAAGGGAGGGGCTTACGAGCAGTACTTC. Translating gives CASSLKGGAYEQYF.

The chain carries TRBV7-9 and TRBJ2-2; perhaps TRBD1 as D (6 bases). Germline CDR1 and CDR2: SEHNR and FQNEAQ (reference sequence). This CDR3 is 16 amino acids long. V dropped 5 bases and J dropped 3 bases, with 16 bases sitting between them. This CDR3 reads CASSPGATSYTGELFF. CDR3 nucleotides: TGTGCCAGCAGCCCAGGGGCTACTAGTTACACCGGGGAGCTGTTTTTT.

V gene TRBV7-2 combines with J gene TRBJ1-1; D is uncertain. V was shortened by 7 bases and J by 1 base, with 7 bases between the two germline ends. CDR1 and CDR2 from the germline V gene are SGHTA and FQGNSA. This CDR3 spans 12 amino acids. Here the CDR3 DNA reads TGTGCCAGCAATAGGTGGAACACTGAAGCTTTCTTT. This sequence encodes CASNRWNTEAFF.

V gene TRBV7-9 combines with J gene TRBJ2-6, with 7 bases aligning to TRBD1. Germline V gives CDR1 SEHNR, CDR2 FQNEAQ (reference sequence). The CDR3 covers 17 residues. V lost 5 bases, J lost 0 bases, and 7 bases stayed unmatched. The CDR3 nucleotides read TGTGCCAGCAGCGCGACGTACAGGGGCTCTGGGGCCAACGTCCTGACTTTC. Protein sequence: CASSATYRGSGANVLTF.

The chain couples TRBV7-2 to TRBJ2-3; 8 bases line up with TRBD2. Germline CDR1 is SGHTA and CDR2 is FQGNSA. V dropped 6 bases and J dropped 5; count of bases not matched to a gene: 10. This CDR3 has 15 residues. CDR3 DNA: TGTGCCAGCAGATTTACTAGCGGACCACGAGATACGCAGTATTTT. Translated: CASRFTSGPRDTQYF.

The rearrangement joins TRBV5-1 to TRBJ1-6, with 9 bases that match TRBD1. The CDR3 runs to 15 residues. CDR1 is SGHRS and CDR2 is YFSETQ in the germline V gene. J was trimmed by 7 bases and V by 4 bases; bases with no gene match: 6. CDR3 region: CASSLMDRGNSPLHF. Written as DNA, the CDR3 is TGCGCCAGCAGCCTCATGGACAGGGGAAATTCACCCCTCCACTTT.

J is TRBJ2-5 and V is TRBV4-1; D is uncertain. The CDR3 consists of 15 residues. The V end was cut by 4 bases, the J end by 0 bases, with 12 bases between. Germline loops: CDR1 MGHRA, CDR2 YSYEKL. CDR3 region: CASSLSTEYQETQYF. Written as DNA, the CDR3 is TGCGCCAGCAGCCTATCGACGGAATACCAAGAGACCCAGTACTTC.

The V gene is TRBV6-6, the J gene TRBJ2-1; D remains unclear. V lost 2 bases and J lost 7, with 12 bases in between. Germline loops: CDR1 MNHNY, CDR2 SVGAGI (reference sequence). CDR3 length: 14 residues. The CDR3 DNA reads as TGTGCCAGCAGTTACCGGCAGGTGGGGAATGAGCAGTTCTTC. Encoded protein: CASSYRQVGNEQFF.

The chain is built from TRBV27 and TRBJ1-6; D may be TRBD1 (5 bases). The CDR3 has 15 residues. The V end lost 2 bases, the J end lost 5 bases, and 10 bases lay between the germline ends. Germline V lookup: CDR1 MNHEY, CDR2 SMNVEV (reference sequence). CDR3 sequence (DNA): TGTGCCAGCAGTTTAGGGGGTTTTGATAATTCACCCCTCCACTTT. It yields the protein CASSLGGFDNSPLHF.

The chain links TRBV7-9 to TRBJ2-1; D gene ambiguous. The germline V gene has CDR1 SEHNR and CDR2 FQNEAQ (reference sequence). V was shortened by 5 bases and J by 8 bases, with 13 bases between the two germline ends. The CDR3 spans 13 residues. The CDR3 DNA follows: TGTGCCAGCAGCGTTACAGAGGACCATGAGCAGTTCTTC. This translates into CASSVTEDHEQFF.

This rearrangement joins TRBV7-9 to TRBJ2-7, with D possibly matching TRBD2 (6 bases). The CDR3 loop spans 14 amino acids. V was pared by 2 bases and J by 2 bases, with 10 bases between. CDR1 and CDR2 (germline): SEHNR, FQNEAQ (reference sequence). CDR3 sequence (DNA): TGTGCCAGCAGCTTAAGTAGCGGCCCCTACGAGCAGTACTTC. Residues: CASSLSSGPYEQYF.

The chain joins TRBV7-2 to TRBJ1-1, with 9 positions matching TRBD1. CDR1 is SGHTA, CDR2 FQGNSA, per germline. This CDR3 is built from 13 residues. With V trimmed by 5 bases and J by 5 bases, 3 bases remained unmatched. In nucleotides, the CDR3 is TGTGCCAGCAGCGCGACAGGGGGAACTGAAGCTTTCTTT. Protein product: CASSATGGTEAFF.

A single count supports this clone. The V gene is TRBV19, the J gene TRBJ2-7; 9 bases align to TRBD1. This CDR3 comprises 14 residues. Germline lookup yields CDR1 LNHDA and CDR2 SQIVND (reference sequence). Losses at the gene ends were 8 bases for V and 2 bases for J; bases not matched to a gene: 7. The CDR3 sequence: CASSAGTGTYEQYF. The CDR3 region has the DNA TGTGCCAGTTCAGCCGGGACAGGGACCTACGAGCAGTACTTC.